This T cell receptor beta chain appears in the sequencing data of a study of CD8+CD57+ T cells in acquired aplastic anemia. Looking at the study overall: Sorted CD4+ and CD8+ cells yielded DNA averaging around 3 ug.

Points on this clonotype: The antigen is not known. One junction end disagrees with the germline gene, perhaps due to a read error.

General study findings and limits: Patients and healthy controls showed no significant CD8+ Simpson's diversity difference.

All patients picked for sequencing had shown, by flow cytometry, an expansion of CD8+CD57+ cells. The germline V gene has CDR1 SGHVS and CDR2 FNYEAQ. CDR3 length equals 15 residues. CDR3 and TCR beta VDJ profiling relied on a genomic DNA template. Each CDR3 protein is one row after TCRdb ran MiXCR on the reads. The sample carries under 250,000 distinct CDR3 sequences, around 45% recorded once. This sequence joins TRBV7-6 and TRBJ2-7; possible D gene TRBD2, 5 bases. The sample taken for sequencing was sorted CD4+, CD8+, or CD8+CD57+ T cells (not recorded which) from PBMCs. This TCR came from a human donor with aplastic anemia. The CDR3 spells CASSLAGSQDYEQCF. The CDR3 nucleotides read TGTGCCAGCAGCTTAGCGGGATCCCAAGACTACGAGCAGTGCTTC.